The entry that follows covers one T cell receptor beta chain sequence. Its antigen remains unidentified. Base qualities are not recorded, but no much larger clone differs from it by a single base. Reading from cysteine to phenylalanine, the CDR3 counts 15 amino acids. CDR3 DNA only is kept here, 45 bases in frame from base 1. The germline V gene yields MNHEY for CDR1 and SVGAGI for CDR2. V gives up 2 bases and J gives up 1 base, and the segment between their germline ends measures 8 bases. TCRbeta CDR3 regions were amplified from genomic DNA by means of the immunoSEQ Assay, a bias-controlled multiplex PCR. The authors processed their data as follows. The number of nucleated cells in each sample was estimated by amplification of reference gene primers within the assay. Sequence reads were collapsed and filtered to measure the absolute abundance of every unique TCRbeta CDR3 rearrangement. For each sample, productive Simpson clonality was calculated by taking the square root of Simpson's diversity index across productive rearrangements. TCRdb's version of the immuneACCESS table is confined to in-frame rearrangements and falls short of the full clone set. An unresolved V gene accounts for under half of the shortfall where checked; the remainder is of unknown origin. Clonal size and the V and J genes are those of that table, whereas D and trimming came from the DNA. The sample has a few hundred thousand clones on record, roughly 84% of them singletons. The ten top clones hold 0.75% to 0.95% of the sample.

The entry originates in a study of blood T cell repertoires in COVID-19 (dated by TCRdb to about 2020). General notes on the study: The collaborator samples originated in the United States, Italy and Spain and spanned the acute and convalescent phases of COVID-19. The material from the prospective study consisted of cDNA or gDNA derived from T cells, B-cell-depleted T cells, or PBMCs. The dataset comprised deeply sampled blood TCRbeta repertoires from subjects exposed to, actively infected with, or recovered from COVID-19. The repertoires were made available in a free public database intended to serve as a resource for research on the immune response to SARS-CoV-2. Samples were obtained from the ongoing ImmuneRACE study (first 160 participants) and from 1,200 or so subjects provided by 6 global collaborators. Nearly every sample came with metadata listing a de-identified subject ID, COVID-19 status, age in years and sex. Where available, HLA class I and class II types were obtained from metadata supplied by the sample provider rather than from assay-based typing. Overall study results and their limits: The quantity of clinical and demographic metadata differed by source and by participant and was supplied without curation.

At one collaborating source in Seattle, patients were enrolled during active infection and were followed longitudinally through the course of disease. Whole blood was collected in K2EDTA tubes by collaborating institutions according to the institutions' own protocols. For TCRbeta analysis, collaborators shipped samples as frozen whole blood, isolated PBMCs, or DNA extracted from either of those sample types. This TCR came from a human donor with COVID-19, enrolled during active disease. The donor label of this sample is uncertain. Sequences were obtained from peripheral blood. The sequence joins TRBV6-5 to TRBJ1-4, with the D segment identity uncertain. The DNA sequence reads TGTGCCAGCAGTTACCCCCGGGAAACTAATGAAAAACTGTTTTTT. Its coded protein is CASSYPRETNEKLFF.